Listed here is a single TCR beta chain. Its target is not known. In the ViraFEST assay, antigen-specific CD4+ clonotypes were identified by expansion after peptide-pool stimulation. Culture proceeded for more than nine days, and CD4+ T cells were then isolated. Vaccine recipients, nucleocapsid antibody negative, had no prior SARS-CoV-2 infection. After about 2 million PBMC were placed in each well, they were cultured with approximately 10 IU/ml IL-2 and roughly 10 ug/ml peptides. Half of the medium was exchanged for IL-2 medium on both days 3 and 7. Clones were sequenced by immunoSEQ multiplex PCR, and TCRdb holds only the in-frame ones, with some missing. The sample yields 30,000 to 40,000 clones, about two thirds seen once. V dropped 0 bases and J dropped 4 bases, with 11 bases sitting between them. The CDR3 sequence is 14 residues long. CDR1 and CDR2 from the germline V gene are SGHNT and YYREEE (reference sequence).

The data stem from a study of vaccination effects on CD4 cells after COVID-19. Study-wide context: The vaccine given was either BNT162b2 or mRNA-1273, in two doses. General study points: Cross-reaction with common cold coronaviruses was seen in only 1 of 255 vaccine-induced clones from healthy vaccinees.

The rearrangement uses TRBV5-4 and TRBJ2-7; the D gene is possibly TRBD2 (7 bases). This sample comprised CD4+ T cells from PBMCs cultured with SARS-CoV-2 spike peptides, obtained before COVID-19 vaccination. This TCR was sampled from a human donor who received a COVID-19 vaccine. The CDR3: CASSLEGGIYEQYF. In nucleotides, the CDR3 is TGTGCCAGCAGCTTGGAGGGGGGGATTTACGAGCAGTACTTC.